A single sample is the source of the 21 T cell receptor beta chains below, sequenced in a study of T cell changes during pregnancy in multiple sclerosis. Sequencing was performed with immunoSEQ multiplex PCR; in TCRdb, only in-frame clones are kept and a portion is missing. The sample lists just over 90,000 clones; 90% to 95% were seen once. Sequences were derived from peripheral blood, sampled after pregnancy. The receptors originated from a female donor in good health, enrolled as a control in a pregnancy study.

CDR3 nucleotide sequence: TGCGCCAGCAGCCAAGGCCAGGCCAGCTCCTACGAGCAGTACTTC. It encodes CASSQGQASSYEQYF. The rearrangement joins TRBV4-1 to TRBJ2-7; D remains ambiguous. The germline CDR1 and CDR2 sequences are MGHRA and YSYEKL. V lost 1 base and J lost 0, with 10 bases in between. This CDR3 is built from 15 residues.

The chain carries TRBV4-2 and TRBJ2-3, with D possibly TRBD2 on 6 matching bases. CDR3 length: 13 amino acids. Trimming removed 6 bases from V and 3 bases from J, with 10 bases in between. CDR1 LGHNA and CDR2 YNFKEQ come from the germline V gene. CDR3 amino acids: CASRAGRTDTQYF. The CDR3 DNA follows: TGTGCCAGCAGGGCGGGGCGGACAGATACGCAGTATTTT.

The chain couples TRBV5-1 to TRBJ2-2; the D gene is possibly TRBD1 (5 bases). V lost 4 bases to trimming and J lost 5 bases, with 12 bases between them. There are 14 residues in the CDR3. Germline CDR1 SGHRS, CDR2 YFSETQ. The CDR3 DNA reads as TGCGCCAGCAGCGTTGACAGCTATACCGGGGAGCTGTTTTTT. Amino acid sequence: CASSVDSYTGELFF.

The CDR3 DNA reads TGTGCCAGCACCTACAGGCCGTGCCCGTATTTT. Its protein product is CASTYRPCPYF. This sequence joins TRBV2 and TRBJ2-3, with D possibly matching TRBD1 (5 bases). V lost 7 bases and J lost 14, with 16 bases in between. Germline CDR1 SNHLY, CDR2 FYNNEI. The length of the CDR3 is 11 residues.

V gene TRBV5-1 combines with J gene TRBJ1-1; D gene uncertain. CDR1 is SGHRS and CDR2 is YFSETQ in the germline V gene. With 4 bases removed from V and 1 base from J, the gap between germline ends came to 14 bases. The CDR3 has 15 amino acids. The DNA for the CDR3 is TGCGCCAGCAGCCAATCCGGGGTAACGAACACTGAAGCTTTCTTT. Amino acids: CASSQSGVTNTEAFF.

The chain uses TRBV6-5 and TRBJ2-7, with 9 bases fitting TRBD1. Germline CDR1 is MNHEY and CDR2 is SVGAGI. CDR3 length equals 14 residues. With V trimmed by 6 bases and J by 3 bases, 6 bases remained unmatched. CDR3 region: CASSPRDRVYEQYF. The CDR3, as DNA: TGTGCCAGCAGCCCCCGGGACAGGGTCTACGAGCAGTACTTC.

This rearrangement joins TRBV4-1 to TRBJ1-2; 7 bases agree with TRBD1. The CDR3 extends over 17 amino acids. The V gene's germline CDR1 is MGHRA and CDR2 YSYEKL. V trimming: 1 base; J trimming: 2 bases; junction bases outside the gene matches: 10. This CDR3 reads CASSQAYPRDRNYGYTF. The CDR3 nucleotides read TGCGCCAGCAGCCAAGCCTACCCCCGGGACAGAAACTATGGCTACACCTTC.

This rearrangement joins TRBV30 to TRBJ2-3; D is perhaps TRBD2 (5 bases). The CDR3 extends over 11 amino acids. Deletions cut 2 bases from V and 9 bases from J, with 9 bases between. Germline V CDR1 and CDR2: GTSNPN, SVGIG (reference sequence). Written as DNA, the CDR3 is TGTGCCTGGAGTCCCGGGATGACGCAGTATTTT. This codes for CAWSPGMTQYF.

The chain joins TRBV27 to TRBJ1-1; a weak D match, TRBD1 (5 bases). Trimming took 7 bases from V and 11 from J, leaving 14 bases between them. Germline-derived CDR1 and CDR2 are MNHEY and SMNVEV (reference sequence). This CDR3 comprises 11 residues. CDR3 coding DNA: TGTGCCAGCATCGGACGCGGGGCGGCTTTCTTT. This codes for CASIGRGAAFF.

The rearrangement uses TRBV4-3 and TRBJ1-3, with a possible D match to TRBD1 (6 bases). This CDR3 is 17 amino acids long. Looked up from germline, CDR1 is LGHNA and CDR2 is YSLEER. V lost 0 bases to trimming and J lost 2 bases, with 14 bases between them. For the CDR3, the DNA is TGCGCCAGCAGCCAAGATCACAGTACAGGGCCTGGAAACACCATATATTTT. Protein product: CASSQDHSTGPGNTIYF.

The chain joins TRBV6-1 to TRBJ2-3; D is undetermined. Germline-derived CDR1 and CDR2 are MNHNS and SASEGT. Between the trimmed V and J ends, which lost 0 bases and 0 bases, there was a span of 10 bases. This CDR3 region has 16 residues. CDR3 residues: CASSEAIAGSTDTQYF. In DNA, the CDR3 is TGTGCCAGCAGTGAAGCGATAGCCGGGAGCACAGATACGCAGTATTTT.

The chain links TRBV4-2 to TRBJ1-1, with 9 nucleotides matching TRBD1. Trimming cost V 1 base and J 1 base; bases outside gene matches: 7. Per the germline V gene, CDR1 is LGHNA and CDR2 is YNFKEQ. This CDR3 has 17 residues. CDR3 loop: CASSQGSLGQGNTEAFF. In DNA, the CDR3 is TGTGCCAGCAGCCAAGGCTCCTTGGGACAGGGGAACACTGAAGCTTTCTTT.

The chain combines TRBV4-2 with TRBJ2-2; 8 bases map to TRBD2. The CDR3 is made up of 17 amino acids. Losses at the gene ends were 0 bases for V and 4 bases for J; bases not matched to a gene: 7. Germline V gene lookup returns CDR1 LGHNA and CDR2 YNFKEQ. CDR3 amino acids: CASSQDIQRGFTGELFF. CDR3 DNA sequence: TGTGCCAGCAGCCAAGATATTCAGCGGGGGTTCACCGGGGAGCTGTTTTTT.

The CDR3 here is CASSYTYEQYF. The CDR3 region has the DNA TGTGCCAGCAGTTACACCTACGAGCAGTACTTC. The gene calls are TRBV27 and TRBJ2-7; D is ambiguous. CDR1 is MNHEY, CDR2 SMNVEV, per germline (reference sequence). The CDR3 is 11 residues long. The ends were cut back, 4 bases at V and 2 bases at J, with 3 bases in the middle.

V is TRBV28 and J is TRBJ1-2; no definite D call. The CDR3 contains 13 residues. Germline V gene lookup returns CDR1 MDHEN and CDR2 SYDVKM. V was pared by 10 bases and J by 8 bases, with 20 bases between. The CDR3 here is CATSPIPSTGYTF. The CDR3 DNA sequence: TGTGCCACCTCGCCGATTCCCTCTACCGGCTACACCTTC.

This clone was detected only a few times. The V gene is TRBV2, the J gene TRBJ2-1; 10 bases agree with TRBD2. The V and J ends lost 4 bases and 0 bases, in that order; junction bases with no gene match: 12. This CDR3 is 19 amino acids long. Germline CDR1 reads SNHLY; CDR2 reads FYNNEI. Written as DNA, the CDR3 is TGTGCCAGCAGTGGCGGGGCTAGCGGGGGACTGAGCTCCTACAATGAGCAGTTCTTC. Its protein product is CASSGGASGGLSSYNEQFF.

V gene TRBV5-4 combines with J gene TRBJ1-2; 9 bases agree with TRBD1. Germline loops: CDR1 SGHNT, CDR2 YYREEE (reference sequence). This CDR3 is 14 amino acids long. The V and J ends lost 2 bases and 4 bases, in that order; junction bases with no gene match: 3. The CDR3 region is CASSFGTGSYGYTF. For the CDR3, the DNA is TGTGCCAGCAGCTTTGGGACAGGGTCCTATGGCTACACCTTC.

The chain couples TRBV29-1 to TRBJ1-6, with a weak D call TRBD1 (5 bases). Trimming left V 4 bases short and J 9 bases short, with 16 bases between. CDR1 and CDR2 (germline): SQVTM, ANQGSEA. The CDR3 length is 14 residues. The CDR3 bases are TGCAGCGTTGCGGGGGAGGGTAATTCTTCACCCCTCCACTTT. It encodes CSVAGEGNSSPLHF.

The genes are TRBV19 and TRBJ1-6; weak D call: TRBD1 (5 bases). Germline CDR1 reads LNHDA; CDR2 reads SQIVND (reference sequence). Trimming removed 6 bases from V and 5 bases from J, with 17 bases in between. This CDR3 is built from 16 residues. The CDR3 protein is CASSPIGHLDNSPLHF. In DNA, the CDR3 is TGTGCCAGTAGCCCAATTGGACACCTAGATAATTCACCCCTCCACTTT.

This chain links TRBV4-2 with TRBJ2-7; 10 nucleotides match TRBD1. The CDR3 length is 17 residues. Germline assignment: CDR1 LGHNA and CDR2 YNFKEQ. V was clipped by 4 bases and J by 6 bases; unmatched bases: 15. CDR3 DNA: TGTGCCAGCAGCCCGACAGGGGGCTTCGCTGGCGGAAGCGAGCAGTACTTC. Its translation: CASSPTGGFAGGSEQYF.

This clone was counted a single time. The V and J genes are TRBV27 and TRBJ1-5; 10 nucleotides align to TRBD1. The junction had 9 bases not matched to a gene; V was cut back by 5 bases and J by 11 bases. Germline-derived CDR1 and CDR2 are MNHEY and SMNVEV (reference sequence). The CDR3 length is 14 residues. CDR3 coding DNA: TGTGCCAGCAGTCCGACAGGGGGCGAGGGGGCCCAGCATTTT. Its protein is CASSPTGGEGAQHF.